Presented here are 10 T cell receptor beta chains from one specimen sequenced in a study of OX40 agonist ivuxolimab in advanced cancers. TCRdb keeps only in-frame clones here, not all; method: immunoSEQ multiplex PCR. The sample carries 40,000 to 50,000 clones, roughly 82% recorded once. The sample in question was CD4+ or CD8+ T cells sorted from blood, obtained in a trial of the OX40 agonist ivuxolimab. These TCRs come from an adult with an advanced solid tumor such as melanoma, head and neck, liver or kidney cancer.

V is TRBV9 and J is TRBJ1-2; tentative D call: TRBD1 (5 bases). Germline V gives CDR1 SGDLS, CDR2 YYNGEE. The CDR3 has 13 amino acids. With 3 bases removed from V and 8 bases from J, the gap between germline ends came to 14 bases. The CDR3 loop reads CASSGWGGDGYTF. The CDR3 nucleotides are TGTGCCAGCAGCGGTTGGGGAGGGGACGGCTACACCTTC.

This sequence joins TRBV19 and TRBJ2-5, with TRBD2 matching over 8 bases. The assigned J gene may be wrong: the sequence end matches TRBJ2-7 better. Germline V gene sequence: CDR1 LNHDA, CDR2 SQIVND (reference sequence). The CDR3 runs 14 residues. For the CDR3, the DNA is TGTGCCAGTAGTATAACTAGCGGAACGTACGAGCAGTACTTC. The encoded protein is CASSITSGTYEQYF.

This clone was seen a handful of times. The chain is built from TRBV4-1 and TRBJ2-7; 7 bases are a match to TRBD1. In germline, CDR1 is MGHRA, CDR2 YSYEKL. V lost 0 bases, J lost 6 bases, and 11 bases stayed unmatched. The CDR3 consists of 16 residues. The CDR3 DNA reads as TGCGCCAGCAGCCAAGATCTGGAGACAGGGTCTGGCGAGCAGTACTTC. Amino acids: CASSQDLETGSGEQYF.

This sequence joins TRBV10-1 and TRBJ2-7; D remains unclear. Germline loops: CDR1 WNHNN, CDR2 SYGVQD (reference sequence). The V end was cut by 3 bases, the J end by 0 bases, with 12 bases between. The CDR3 has 15 amino acids. CDR3 loop: CASSEEENSSYEQYF. Written as DNA, the CDR3 is TGCGCCAGCAGTGAAGAGGAGAATAGCTCCTACGAGCAGTACTTC.

The chain has TRBV18 and TRBJ1-4; no clear D. This CDR3 region has 17 residues. From germline, CDR1 is KGHSH and CDR2 LQKENI. Trimming removed 3 bases at V and 0 bases at J, with 14 bases between. The CDR3 sequence: CASSPTVNQATNEKLFF. In nucleotides, the CDR3 is TGTGCCAGCTCACCGACGGTAAACCAAGCAACTAATGAAAAACTGTTTTTT.

The V call is TRBV4-3, the J call TRBJ2-7; 8 positions match TRBD1. CDR1 and CDR2 from the germline V gene are LGHNA and YSLEER. V lost 2 bases and J lost 4; bases outside the gene matches: 7. CDR3 length: 15 residues. In nucleotides, the CDR3 is TGCGCCAGCAGCCAAACCGGACAGGGAGAATACGAGCAGTACTTC. Its protein product is CASSQTGQGEYEQYF.

The chain has TRBV4-1 and TRBJ1-1; D uncertain. The CDR3 runs 15 residues. Germline lookup yields CDR1 MGHRA and CDR2 YSYEKL. The V and J ends lost 0 bases and 6 bases respectively, with 14 bases between them. This CDR3 reads CASSQDPSVMAEAFF. CDR3 DNA: TGCGCCAGCAGCCAAGATCCCTCCGTAATGGCTGAAGCTTTCTTT.

The chain has TRBV28 and TRBJ1-1; TRBD1 is a possible D gene (6 bases). This CDR3 region has 13 residues. The germline CDR1 and CDR2 sequences are MDHEN and SYDVKM. Trimming left V 11 bases short and J 3 bases short, with 16 bases between. The CDR3 is CAAKGGSDTEAFF. CDR3 nucleotide sequence: TGTGCCGCTAAAGGGGGAAGCGACACTGAAGCTTTCTTT.

The gene calls are TRBV28 and TRBJ1-4, with D unresolved. The CDR3 totals 14 residues. Germline-derived CDR1 and CDR2 are MDHEN and SYDVKM. Between the trimmed V and J ends, which lost 5 bases and 7 bases, there was a span of 14 bases. CDR3 in amino acids: CASSHTVGGEKLFF. CDR3 sequence (DNA): TGTGCCAGCAGTCATACGGTGGGAGGTGAAAAACTGTTTTTT.

The CDR3 DNA is TGTGCCAGCAGCTCAGGGACTGAAGCTTTCTTT. Translating it yields CASSSGTEAFF. This chain connects TRBV11-2 to TRBJ1-1; weak D call: TRBD1 (5 bases). Trimming took off 4 bases at V and 5 bases at J, with 5 bases between the two ends. Germline V gene data show CDR1 as SGHAT and CDR2 as FQNNGV. CDR3 size: 11 residues.